Shown below are 27 T cell receptor beta chains from a single sample sequenced in a study of vaccination and CD4 T cells after COVID-19. The treatment is: approximately 10-day PBMC culture with coronavirus spike peptide pools or control peptides (ViraFEST assay). Their cognate antigens are unknown. The Oncomine TCR Beta short-read assay was applied to DNA of cultured CD4+ T cells. TCRdb processed the PCR reads anew with MiXCR; each CDR3 protein has one entry. The repertoire has 13,000 or so distinct CDR3 sequences, approximately 40% of them found once; the top ten carry about 15%. The sample comprised CD4+ T cells from blood, cultured in vitro. The receptors here all came from a human donor who had recovered from COVID-19.

V and J are TRBV4-1 and TRBJ1-2; the D is unclear. The CDR3 runs 15 residues. Germline loops: CDR1 MGHRA, CDR2 YSYEKL. With 2 bases removed from V and 2 bases from J, the gap between germline ends came to 12 bases. CDR3 in amino acids: CASSQPSESNYGYTF. CDR3 nucleotides: TGCGCCAGCAGCCAACCTTCGGAGTCCAACTATGGCTACACCTTC.

V and J are TRBV20-1 and TRBJ2-1, with D perhaps matching TRBD1 (6 bases). The CDR3 runs 14 residues. Germline lookup yields CDR1 DFQATT and CDR2 SNEGSKA (reference sequence). Trimming shortened V by 6 bases and J by 0 bases, and 12 bases separated the two germline ends. The CDR3 loop is CSARTAISYNEQFF. Written as DNA, the CDR3 is TGCAGTGCCAGGACAGCTATCTCCTACAATGAGCAGTTCTTC.

Concerning this clonotype itself: Here the CDR3 omits its conserved ending phenylalanine or tryptophan, so a read error is the likely source. The chain combines TRBV11-3 with TRBJ2-3, with TRBD2 identical over 10 bases. Per the germline V gene, CDR1 is SGHNT and CDR2 is YENEEA. This CDR3 spans 14 amino acids. J gave up 3 bases and V 5 bases, and 2 bases lay outside the gene matches. CDR3 in DNA: TGTGCCAGCAGCCGGACTAGCGGAACAGATACGCAGTATTCT. It is translated as CASSRTSGTDTQYS.

Only a few counts were recorded for this clonotype. The chain carries TRBV7-2 and TRBJ1-2, with D possibly being TRBD1 (6 bases). Deletions cut 1 base from V and 5 bases from J, with 17 bases between. This CDR3 has 16 amino acids. The germline gives CDR1 SGHTA, CDR2 FQGNSA. The CDR3 nucleotides are TGTGCCAGCAGCTTAGTAGGAGGGAAGGGGGGATATGGCTACACCTTC. Translated: CASSLVGGKGGYGYTF.

The chain employs TRBV18 and TRBJ2-3; no clear D. The CDR3 has 16 residues. From germline, CDR1 is KGHSH and CDR2 LQKENI. Trimming stripped 2 bases from V and 6 bases from J, with 18 bases between. CDR3 coding DNA: TGTGCCAGCTCACCAATCTACAGTTCATCGTCGGATACGCAGTATTTT. Its translation: CASSPIYSSSSDTQYF.

V and J are TRBV19 and TRBJ1-2; D unclear. From germline, CDR1 is LNHDA and CDR2 SQIVND (reference sequence). This CDR3 spans 12 amino acids. Trimming removed 0 bases from V and 8 bases from J, with 7 bases in between. The CDR3: CASSIDRGGYTF. The CDR3 coding sequence is TGTGCCAGTAGTATAGATCGTGGAGGCTACACCTTC.

This rearrangement joins TRBV11-3 to TRBJ2-1, with D possibly being TRBD2 (5 bases). This CDR3 contains 16 residues. The V end lost 5 bases, the J end lost 0 bases, and 14 bases lay between the germline ends. CDR1 is SGHNT and CDR2 is YENEEA in the germline V gene. The CDR3 protein is CASSPLSGTSYNEQFF. The CDR3 DNA sequence: TGTGCCAGCAGCCCCCTGAGCGGAACCTCCTACAATGAGCAGTTCTTC.

This clonotype appeared a few times. V gene TRBV19 combines with J gene TRBJ1-2, with D possibly TRBD1 on 6 matching bases. This CDR3 is 14 amino acids long. The V gene lost 5 bases and the J gene lost 9 bases, with 19 bases spanning the gap. CDR1 is LNHDA, CDR2 SQIVND, per germline (reference sequence). CDR3 nucleotide sequence: TGTGCCAGTAGTTCGGGGGGCGGGACCGATCGCTACACCTTC. Its protein is CASSSGGGTDRYTF. The whole variable domain, filled in from reference TRBV19 and TRBJ1-2, reads DGGITQSPKYLFRKEGQNVTLSCEQNLNHDAMYWYRQDPGQGLRLIYYSQIVNDFQKGDIAEGYSVSREKKESFPLTVTSAQKNPTAFYLCASSSGGGTDRYTFGSGTRLTVV.

The gene calls are TRBV19 and TRBJ1-6, with a possible D match to TRBD1 (6 bases). This CDR3 has 15 amino acids. Deletions cut 5 bases from V and 10 bases from J, with 18 bases between. Germline CDR1 reads LNHDA; CDR2 reads SQIVND (reference sequence). Here the CDR3 reads CASSPQQGGGSPLHF. CDR3 nucleotide sequence: TGTGCCAGTAGTCCACAACAGGGAGGAGGCTCACCCCTCCACTTT.

The table lists this clonotype with a few counts. V usage is TRBV6-1 and J usage is TRBJ2-5; either TRBD1 or TRBD2 may fit D (5 bases each). Germline CDR1 MNHNS, CDR2 SASEGT. V was trimmed by 6 bases and J by 1 base, leaving 27 bases between them. The length of the CDR3 is 19 residues. In nucleotides, the CDR3 is TGTGCCAGCAGCCCCGGGACCCATCCTGCGGCACAGATCCAAGAGACCCAGTACTTC. Protein sequence: CASSPGTHPAAQIQETQYF.

A few counts support this clonotype. The rearrangement links TRBV2 to TRBJ2-2; a weak D match, TRBD1 (5 bases). V lost 4 bases to trimming and J lost 4 bases, with 10 bases between them. The CDR3 has 14 amino acids. Germline V gives CDR1 SNHLY, CDR2 FYNNEI. The CDR3: CASSARVLTGELFF. In DNA, the CDR3 is TGTGCCAGCAGTGCCAGGGTTCTCACCGGGGAGCTGTTTTTT.

This chain links TRBV12-3 or TRBV12-4 with TRBJ1-6, with TRBD1 matching over 7 bases. The CDR3 covers 12 residues. With 5 bases clipped from V and 14 bases from J, the junction kept 6 bases outside the gene matches. The CDR3 bases are TGTGCCAGCAGTGGCCTCCAGGGGGCCCTCCACTTT. Translation: CASSGLQGALHF.

This clonotype occurred a few times. The V gene is TRBV20-1, the J gene TRBJ1-1; perhaps TRBD1 as D (6 bases). The V end lost 3 bases, the J end lost 8 bases, and 22 bases lay between the germline ends. CDR3 size: 15 residues. Germline lookup yields CDR1 DFQATT and CDR2 SNEGSKA (reference sequence). The CDR3 DNA sequence: TGCAGTGCTAGTAAGGACCATACAGGGAGCAGAGAAGCTTTCTTT. Translation: CSASKDHTGSREAFF.

This clonotype was observed a handful of times. V is TRBV21-1 and J is TRBJ2-3; the D segment call TRBD1 is taken from the table without a DNA check. TRBV21-1 is a pseudogene. This CDR3 is 16 amino acids long. This chain's CDR3 is CASSKDRGSSTDTQYF. The CDR3 DNA is TGTGCCAGCAGCAAAGACCGGGGGTCTAGCACAGATACGCAGTATTTT.

V and J are TRBV29-1 and TRBJ1-2; 11 nucleotides agree with TRBD1. Per germline, CDR1 SQVTM and CDR2 ANQGSEA. J gave up 8 bases and V 0 bases, and 8 bases lay outside the gene matches. This CDR3 is built from 15 residues. DNA for the CDR3: TGCAGCGTTGAAGAAAGCCCGGGACAGGGGGAAGGCTACACCTTC. Protein product: CSVEESPGQGEGYTF.

This clonotype was counted between two and nine times. The rearrangement uses TRBV30 and TRBJ1-2, with 7 bases matching TRBD1. From germline, CDR1 is GTSNPN and CDR2 SVGIG (reference sequence). This CDR3 is 13 amino acids long. Trimming at V came to 3 bases and at J to 4 bases, leaving 5 bases not matched to a gene. The CDR3, as DNA: TGTGCCTGGAGCCGGGACAGACCCTATGGCTACACCTTC. Its translation is CAWSRDRPYGYTF.

The V and J genes are TRBV12-3 or TRBV12-4 and TRBJ2-7; 10 bases map to TRBD1. The CDR3 contains 16 residues. V gave up 3 bases and J gave up 0 bases; unmatched junction bases: 5. CDR3 sequence: CASSFRGQGSSYEQYF. CDR3 DNA sequence: TGTGCCAGCAGTTTTAGGGGACAGGGGAGCTCCTACGAGCAGTACTTC.

This clonotype was counted between two and nine times. The CDR3, as DNA: TGTGCCAGCAGCTTGCGGTGGGGGTCTGCCGCCCAGCATTTT. Encoded protein: CASSLRWGSAAQHF. The V gene is TRBV5-8, the J gene TRBJ1-5; TRBD1 is a possible D gene (5 bases). Trimming pared 1 base from V and 11 bases from J, leaving 16 bases between. The CDR3 is 14 amino acids. Germline CDR1 reads SGHTS; CDR2 reads YDEGEE.

This sequence joins TRBV30 and TRBJ2-3; a possible D gene is TRBD2 (5 bases). Germline-derived CDR1 and CDR2 are GTSNPN and SVGIG (reference sequence). The CDR3 consists of 14 residues. Trimming pared 4 bases from V and 3 bases from J, leaving 14 bases between. The CDR3 spells CAWNLPGETDTQYF. The CDR3, as DNA: TGTGCCTGGAATTTACCCGGGGAAACAGATACGCAGTATTTT. The whole variable domain, remainder taken from reference TRBV30 and TRBJ2-3, is SQTIHQWPATLVQPVGSPLSLECTVEGTSNPNLYWYRQAAGRGLQLLFYSVGIGQISSEVPQNLSASRPQDRQFILSSKKLLLSDSGFYLCAWNLPGETDTQYFGPGTRLTVL.

The rearrangement links TRBV6-5 to TRBJ1-5, with TRBD1 identical over 9 bases. In germline, CDR1 is MNHEY, CDR2 SVGAGI. This CDR3 region has 15 residues. Trimming cost V 2 bases and J 9 bases; bases outside gene matches: 8. CDR3 sequence (DNA): TGTGCCAGCAGTTACGGGACAGGGCCATCCTGGCCCCAGCATTTT. Amino acids: CASSYGTGPSWPQHF.

Only one count was recorded for this clonotype. The gene calls are TRBV5-1 and TRBJ2-5; D gene ambiguous. This CDR3 region has 13 residues. With 0 bases removed from V and 4 bases from J, the gap between germline ends came to 7 bases. Germline V gene data show CDR1 as SGHRS and CDR2 as YFSETQ. The CDR3 DNA is TGCGCCAGCAGCTTGGGACTGGGAGAGACCCAGTACTTC. Amino acid sequence: CASSLGLGETQYF.

The chain employs TRBV7-9 and TRBJ2-2, with no clear D. Germline CDR1 and CDR2: SEHNR and FQNEAQ (reference sequence). Trimming took off 2 bases at V and 3 bases at J, with 4 bases between the two ends. This CDR3 has 13 amino acids. CDR3 sequence: CASSLPHTGELFF. CDR3 nucleotides: TGTGCCAGCAGCTTACCACACACCGGGGAGCTGTTTTTT.

This clonotype was observed a handful of times. The CDR3 coding sequence is TGTGCCACCAGCAGAGGGGGACAGGGGAACTATGGCTACACCTTC. Translated, it gives CATSRGGQGNYGYTF. The V and J genes are TRBV15 and TRBJ1-2; 10 bases are a match to TRBD1. The CDR3 spans 15 residues. CDR1 is LNHNV, CDR2 YYDKDF, per germline (reference sequence). J was trimmed by 2 bases and V by 1 base; bases with no gene match: 1.

This clonotype has more than one count but fewer than ten. The V gene is TRBV6-1, the J gene TRBJ1-6; 9 nucleotides line up with TRBD1. The CDR3 contains 15 residues. Germline CDR1 and CDR2: MNHNS and SASEGT. J gave up 7 bases and V 5 bases, and 6 bases lay outside the gene matches. Here the CDR3 reads CASSNGQGHNSPLHF. The CDR3 DNA sequence: TGTGCCAGCAGTAATGGACAGGGGCACAATTCACCCCTCCACTTT.

The CDR3 spells CASSSGAGPLHF. In DNA, the CDR3 is TGTGCCAGCAGCTCTGGAGCCGGGCCCCTCCACTTT. The chain uses TRBV6-1 and TRBJ1-6; D unresolved. This CDR3 is 12 amino acids long. Trimming stripped 6 bases from V and 13 bases from J, with 13 bases between. Germline CDR1 is MNHNS and CDR2 is SASEGT.

The chain has TRBV18 and TRBJ1-6; 10 bases line up with TRBD1. The CDR3 is 15 amino acids. Unmatched junction bases numbered 8, after V lost 5 bases and J lost 10 bases. The germline V gene has CDR1 KGHSH and CDR2 LQKENI. The CDR3: CASSSGTGVDSPLHF. The CDR3 DNA reads as TGTGCCAGCTCATCGGGGACAGGGGTGGACTCACCCCTCCACTTT.

In DNA form, the CDR3 reads TGTGCCAGCTCACCACGGGGTCGGGGGGATCTTAATCAGCCCCAGCATTTT. As protein: CASSPRGRGDLNQPQHF. The V gene is TRBV18, the J gene TRBJ1-5, with D perhaps matching TRBD1 (5 bases). The germline gives CDR1 KGHSH, CDR2 LQKENI. The CDR3 has 17 amino acids. V gave up 1 base and J gave up 4 bases, with 17 bases separating them.